What follows are 31 T cell receptor beta chains derived from one specimen sequenced in a study of cytomegalovirus exposure and HLA in healthy donors. It was with 60 Vbeta and 13 Jbeta primers that the PCR ran. Data came from immunoSEQ multiplex PCR; TCRdb stores just in-frame clones and leaves some out. The listing contains 70,000 or so clones. Sample: PBMCs. Every receptor here comes from a boy younger than 18 in good health and CMV-seronegative.

The chain uses TRBV2 and TRBJ2-2; 8 positions match TRBD1. The CDR3 extends over 14 amino acids. Germline V CDR1 and CDR2: SNHLY, FYNNEI. The ends lost 9 bases at V and 6 bases at J; junction bases unmatched: 9. For the CDR3, the DNA is TGTGCCAGAGAAAAAAACAGGGGGTCCGGGGAGCTGTTTTTT. Encoded protein: CAREKNRGSGELFF.

The V and J genes are TRBV10-3 and TRBJ1-1, with D possibly TRBD1 on 6 matching bases. The CDR3 contains 11 residues. Looked up from germline, CDR1 is ENHRY and CDR2 is SYGVKD. V was trimmed by 9 bases and J by 2 bases, leaving 7 bases between them. The CDR3 coding sequence is TGTGCCATAGGGACAAACACTGAAGCTTTCTTT. Its translation is CAIGTNTEAFF.

J is TRBJ1-3 and V is TRBV6-1; perhaps TRBD1 as D (6 bases). The V end lost 4 bases, the J end lost 0 bases, and 10 bases lay between the germline ends. From germline, CDR1 is MNHNS and CDR2 SASEGT. The CDR3 is made up of 15 amino acids. The DNA for the CDR3 is TGTGCCAGCAGTGCGACAGGTCTCTCTGGAAACACCATATATTTT. Residues: CASSATGLSGNTIYF.

The chain uses TRBV19 and TRBJ1-2; 9 bases agree with TRBD1. CDR3 length: 17 amino acids. With 5 bases clipped from V and 1 base from J, the junction kept 11 bases outside the gene matches. Germline-derived CDR1 and CDR2 are LNHDA and SQIVND (reference sequence). CDR3 in amino acids: CASSFSGQGLINYGYTF. The CDR3 nucleotides are TGTGCCAGTAGTTTTTCGGGACAGGGCCTTATTAACTATGGCTACACCTTC.

This chain connects TRBV2 to TRBJ2-7; D call uncertain. This CDR3 contains 15 residues. Trimming removed 6 bases from V and 2 bases from J, with 17 bases in between. Germline lookup yields CDR1 SNHLY and CDR2 FYNNEI. The CDR3 bases are TGTGCCAGCAGCCCGCGGTCTGGTGGTCCCTACGAGCAGTACTTC. Its translation: CASSPRSGGPYEQYF.

CDR3: CASSQDGGAGVPSNYGYTF. CDR3 DNA: TGCGCCAGCAGCCAAGATGGTGGGGCAGGCGTACCCTCTAACTATGGCTACACCTTC. The genes are TRBV4-1 and TRBJ1-2; tentatively, D is TRBD1 (5 bases). V dropped 0 bases and J dropped 0 bases, with 20 bases sitting between them. The CDR3 sequence is 19 residues long. Germline CDR1 and CDR2: MGHRA and YSYEKL.

The V call is TRBV27, the J call TRBJ1-5, with D possibly TRBD1 on 5 matching bases. The V and J ends lost 2 bases and 3 bases respectively, with 11 bases between them. The CDR3 runs 15 residues. Germline V CDR1 and CDR2: MNHEY, SMNVEV (reference sequence). The CDR3 DNA sequence: TGTGCCAGCAGTTTACACAGGTCAATCAATCAGCCCCAGCATTTT. Translated, it gives CASSLHRSINQPQHF.

The chain links TRBV4-1 to TRBJ2-7; 10 nucleotides line up with TRBD2. The V and J ends lost 0 bases and 5 bases, in that order; junction bases with no gene match: 7. Looked up from germline, CDR1 is MGHRA and CDR2 is YSYEKL. This CDR3 is 16 amino acids long. The CDR3 is CASSQEASGRSHEQYF. In nucleotides, the CDR3 is TGCGCCAGCAGCCAAGAGGCTAGCGGGAGATCTCACGAGCAGTACTTC.

V usage is TRBV30 and J usage is TRBJ2-5, with 9 bases aligning to TRBD1. Germline CDR1 is GTSNPN and CDR2 is SVGIG (reference sequence). The CDR3 is 13 amino acids. The ends lost 4 bases at V and 6 bases at J; junction bases unmatched: 6. CDR3 in DNA: TGTGCCTGGAAAATACAGGGGGCAAAGACCCAGTACTTC. Protein sequence: CAWKIQGAKTQYF.

The J gene is TRBJ2-5, the V gene TRBV6-1; 10 nucleotides agree with TRBD1. Trimming at V came to 1 base and at J to 1 base, leaving 6 bases not matched to a gene. Germline loops: CDR1 MNHNS, CDR2 SASEGT. The CDR3 totals 17 residues. The CDR3 protein is CASSEGIGDRGQETQYF. DNA of the CDR3: TGTGCCAGCAGTGAAGGGATCGGGGACAGGGGCCAAGAGACCCAGTACTTC.

J is TRBJ2-5 and V is TRBV7-9; TRBD2 matches at 7 bases. The trim removed 2 bases at V and 2 bases at J, leaving 2 bases unmatched. CDR1 and CDR2 from the germline V gene are SEHNR and FQNEAQ (reference sequence). The CDR3 totals 14 residues. CDR3 in DNA: TGTGCCAGCAGCTTAAAGGGAGGGCAAGAGACCCAGTACTTC. This encodes CASSLKGGQETQYF.

This chain's CDR3 is CASSLGQWDQPQHF. The CDR3 DNA reads TGTGCCAGTAGTCTGGGACAGTGGGATCAGCCCCAGCATTTT. The chain combines TRBV19 with TRBJ1-5; TRBD1 matches 7 bases. CDR1 is LNHDA, CDR2 SQIVND, per germline (reference sequence). V lost 5 bases to trimming and J lost 5 bases; unmatched junction nucleotides: 6. CDR3 length: 14 amino acids.

Worth noting for this clone: A junction end diverges from the germline sequence, so it may reflect a read error. The chain links TRBV7-2 to TRBJ2-5; no reliable D call. Germline V gives CDR1 SGHTA, CDR2 FQGNSA. The CDR3 loop spans 12 amino acids. CDR3 protein: CASRLVAETQYF. The CDR3 coding sequence is TGTGCCAGCAGATTAGTAGCCGAGACCCAGTACTTC.

The rearrangement links TRBV30 to TRBJ1-5; D may be TRBD1 (5 bases). Trimming pared 2 bases from V and 3 bases from J, leaving 11 bases between. CDR1 and CDR2 from the germline V gene are GTSNPN and SVGIG (reference sequence). The CDR3 runs to 14 residues. DNA of the CDR3: TGTGCCTGGAGTCACGACAGTTTCAATCAGCCCCAGCATTTT. Translation: CAWSHDSFNQPQHF.

This chain uses TRBV14 with TRBJ2-7, with D perhaps matching TRBD1 (7 bases). With 1 base removed from V and 2 bases from J, the gap between germline ends came to 12 bases. This CDR3 region has 15 residues. The germline V gene has CDR1 SGHDN and CDR2 FVKESK. The CDR3 loop reads CASSQGQGGPYEQYF. In nucleotides, the CDR3 is TGTGCCAGCAGCCAAGGCCAGGGGGGTCCCTACGAGCAGTACTTC.

The chain is built from TRBV6-6 and TRBJ2-3; the D is unclear. Germline V CDR1 and CDR2: MNHNY, SVGAGI (reference sequence). V lost 5 bases and J lost 2, with 14 bases in between. The CDR3 is made up of 15 amino acids. The CDR3 DNA reads TGTGCCAGCAGTCAAAATAGAGTTGACACAGATACGCAGTATTTT. It codes for CASSQNRVDTDTQYF.

The rearrangement joins TRBV25-1 to TRBJ2-7; TRBD1 matches at 12 bases. Germline lookup yields CDR1 MGHDK and CDR2 SYGVNS. After removal of 7 bases from V and 7 bases from J, the junction contained 5 bases not matched to a gene. The CDR3 has 13 amino acids. The CDR3 loop reads CASTGQGAGEQYF. The CDR3 DNA follows: TGTGCCAGCACGGGACAGGGGGCAGGTGAGCAGTACTTC.

The V call is TRBV13, the J call TRBJ2-7; 10 bases line up with TRBD1. With V trimmed by 2 bases and J by 2 bases, 3 bases remained unmatched. There are 15 residues in the CDR3. The germline gives CDR1 PRHDT, CDR2 FYEKMQ (reference sequence). The CDR3 DNA sequence: TGTGCCAGCAGCTTACAGGGGACAGGGGCCTACGAGCAGTACTTC. It specifies CASSLQGTGAYEQYF.

The chain carries TRBV7-2 and TRBJ2-3; D is undetermined. From germline, CDR1 is SGHTA and CDR2 FQGNSA. Trimming took 3 bases from V and 6 from J, leaving 10 bases between them. This CDR3 contains 13 residues. CDR3 nucleotide sequence: TGTGCCAGCAGCTTGGCCCTCACGGATACGCAGTATTTT. This codes for CASSLALTDTQYF.

The V gene is TRBV7-2, the J gene TRBJ1-2, with D possibly TRBD1 on 5 matching bases. CDR1 and CDR2 (germline): SGHTA, FQGNSA. The length of the CDR3 is 13 residues. V shed 2 bases and J shed 3 bases, with 7 bases lying between them. DNA for the CDR3: TGTGCCAGCAGCTTACGGGGGGACTATGGCTACACCTTC. Protein product: CASSLRGDYGYTF.

The genes are TRBV11-2 and TRBJ1-1, with 7 nucleotides matching TRBD1. The CDR3 sequence is 13 residues long. Germline V CDR1 and CDR2: SGHAT, FQNNGV. V shed 8 bases and J 2 bases; nucleotides not matched to a gene: 5. For the CDR3, the DNA is TGTGCCAGCTCCAAAGGGGGCAACACTGAAGCTTTCTTT. This gives the protein CASSKGGNTEAFF.

The V and J genes are TRBV6-5 and TRBJ2-1; D may be TRBD2 (5 bases). Between the trimmed V and J ends, which lost 5 bases and 8 bases, there was a span of 19 bases. Germline lookup yields CDR1 MNHEY and CDR2 SVGAGI. The CDR3 spans 15 residues. CDR3 nucleotides: TGTGCCAGCAGTCCTCCGGGAATGAGGAACGATGAGCAGTTCTTC. Protein product: CASSPPGMRNDEQFF.

The CDR3 nucleotides are TGTGCCACCAGCAGAGTGTGGCAGGGGAAGGCCTACGAGCAGTACTTC. Protein sequence: CATSRVWQGKAYEQYF. The V gene is TRBV15, the J gene TRBJ2-7; tentative D call: TRBD1 (6 bases). The CDR3 totals 16 residues. V lost 1 base, J lost 2 bases, and 15 bases lay in between. From germline, CDR1 is LNHNV and CDR2 YYDKDF (reference sequence).

The chain carries TRBV6-5 and TRBJ1-2, with D maybe TRBD1 (5 bases). Germline lookup yields CDR1 MNHEY and CDR2 SVGAGI. The CDR3 has 12 residues. Trimming pared 6 bases from V and 3 bases from J, leaving 8 bases between. CDR3 nucleotides: TGTGCCAGCAGGACAGATTACTATGGCTACACCTTC. Its translation: CASRTDYYGYTF.

On this clone itself: The sample contains more than one DNA sequence encoding this CDR3. The chain recombines TRBV30 with TRBJ1-6, with D possibly TRBD1 on 6 matching bases. The V gene's germline CDR1 is GTSNPN and CDR2 SVGIG (reference sequence). The V end lost 3 bases, the J end lost 10 bases, and 13 bases lay between the germline ends. The CDR3 totals 13 residues. Here the CDR3 DNA reads TGTGCCTGGAGCGGGGGGCAAAAATCACCCCTCCACTTT. It yields the protein CAWSGGQKSPLHF.

The V call is TRBV10-1, the J call TRBJ2-1; no clear D gene. The length of the CDR3 is 12 residues. Trimming removed 5 bases at V and 7 bases at J, with 9 bases between. Germline loops: CDR1 WNHNN, CDR2 SYGVQD (reference sequence). CDR3 bases: TGCGCCAGCAGTACGGGTTGGAATGAGCAGTTCTTC. Residues: CASSTGWNEQFF.

V gene TRBV5-6 combines with J gene TRBJ1-2; 9 bases map to TRBD1. The CDR3 totals 15 residues. Losses at the gene ends were 4 bases for V and 5 bases for J; bases not matched to a gene: 9. Germline values: CDR1 SGHDT, CDR2 YYEEEE. CDR3 residues: CASSPPGTGWYGYTF. The CDR3 DNA sequence: TGTGCCAGCAGCCCACCCGGGACAGGGTGGTATGGCTACACCTTC.

This chain connects TRBV27 to TRBJ2-1; the match to TRBD2 covers 14 bases. The V and J ends lost 1 base and 6 bases, in that order; junction bases with no gene match: 2. The CDR3 runs to 16 residues. The germline V gene has CDR1 MNHEY and CDR2 SMNVEV (reference sequence). The CDR3 nucleotides are TGTGCCAGCAGTTTATTCGGGACTAGCGGGAGCAATGAGCAGTTCTTC. It translates to CASSLFGTSGSNEQFF.

The V gene is TRBV7-9, the J gene TRBJ1-5; 10 nucleotides agree with TRBD1. This CDR3 has 19 residues. Germline V lookup: CDR1 SEHNR, CDR2 FQNEAQ (reference sequence). Losses at the gene ends were 1 base for V and 2 bases for J; bases not matched to a gene: 11. The CDR3 here is CASSLGDRGTKDGNQPQHF. DNA of the CDR3: TGTGCCAGCAGCTTAGGGGACAGGGGAACGAAGGATGGCAATCAGCCCCAGCATTTT.

This chain links TRBV6-5 with TRBJ2-1; 8 nucleotides match TRBD2. V gave up 11 bases and J gave up 7 bases; unmatched junction bases: 13. CDR3 size: 14 residues. Germline CDR1 reads MNHEY; CDR2 reads SVGAGI. CDR3 sequence (DNA): TGTGCCTCTACCGGGACTAGGGGTCTAAATGAGCAGTTCTTC. Encoded protein: CASTGTRGLNEQFF.

V and J are TRBV30 and TRBJ2-5; 9 nucleotides line up with TRBD1. CDR3 length equals 13 residues. Trimming cost V 5 bases and J 0 bases; bases outside gene matches: 1. Germline V lookup: CDR1 GTSNPN, CDR2 SVGIG (reference sequence). The CDR3 sequence is CAWDRGYQETQYF. Here the CDR3 DNA reads TGTGCCTGGGACAGGGGGTACCAAGAGACCCAGTACTTC.